What follows describes a single T cell receptor beta chain. This record belongs to a study of blood T cell repertoires in COVID-19. Study summary: COVID-19 samples, acute and convalescent, were from the United States, Italy and Spain. T cells, B-cell-depleted T cells, or PBMCs supplied cDNA or gDNA.

Original methodology: The assay estimated nucleated cells by amplifying reference gene primers. Sequencing was performed with immunoSEQ multiplex PCR; in TCRdb, only in-frame clones are kept and a portion is missing. V and J calls and clone size come straight from that table; D and trimming were deduced from the DNA. The sample holds roughly 83,000 clones, roughly 88% seen once. The CDR3 length is 18 residues. Trimming removed 2 bases from V and 11 bases from J; junction bases left unmatched: 23. Germline CDR1 reads MNHNS; CDR2 reads SASEGT. Sequencing was carried out using peripheral blood. J is TRBJ1-1 and V is TRBV6-1; TRBD1 matches at 7 bases. This receptor was identified in a man aged 50-59 years with active COVID-19. The CDR3 loop reads CASSERWGTGDVGGRAFF. CDR3 nucleotides: TGTGCCAGCAGTGAACGGTGGGGAACAGGGGACGTTGGGGGCAGGGCTTTCTTT.